This T cell receptor beta chain was sequenced during a study of blood T cell repertoires in COVID-19. Study information: Collection of acute and convalescent COVID-19 samples took place in the United States, Italy and Spain. The cDNA or gDNA used as material had been derived from T cells, B-cell-depleted T cells, or PBMCs.

Authors' analysis steps: Estimates of nucleated cell counts were drawn from the amplification of reference gene primers. Repertoires were generated with immunoSEQ multiplex PCR, while TCRdb's copy carries only in-frame clones and drops some. The V and J calls and the clone size are those of that table, but D and trimming were determined from the DNA. Of 150,000 to 200,000 clones in the sample, about 83% were seen once. The CDR3 is 15 residues long. Looked up from germline, CDR1 is MDHEN and CDR2 is SYDVKM. J gave up 0 bases and V 5 bases, and 5 bases lay outside the gene matches. This chain uses TRBV28 with TRBJ2-3, with 7 bases aligning to TRBD1. The sequencing input was peripheral blood. This TCR was sampled from a woman of 80 years or more with acute or convalescent COVID-19. CDR3 DNA: TGTGCCAGCAGTGGACAGGCCGCTAGCACAGATACGCAGTATTTT. This sequence encodes CASSGQAASTDTQYF.